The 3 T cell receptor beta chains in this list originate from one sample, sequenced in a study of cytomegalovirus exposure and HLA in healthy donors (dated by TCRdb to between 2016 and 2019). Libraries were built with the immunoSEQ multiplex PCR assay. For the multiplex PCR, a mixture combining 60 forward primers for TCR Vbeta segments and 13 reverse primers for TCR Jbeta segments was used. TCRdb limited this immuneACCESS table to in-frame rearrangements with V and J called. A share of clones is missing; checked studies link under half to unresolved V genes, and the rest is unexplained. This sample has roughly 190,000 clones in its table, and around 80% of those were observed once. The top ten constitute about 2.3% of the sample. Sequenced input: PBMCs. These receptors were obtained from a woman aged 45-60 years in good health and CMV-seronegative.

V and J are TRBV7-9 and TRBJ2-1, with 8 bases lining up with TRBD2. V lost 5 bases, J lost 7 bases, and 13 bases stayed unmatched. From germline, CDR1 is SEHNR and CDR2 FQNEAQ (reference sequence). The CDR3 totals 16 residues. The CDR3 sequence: CASSLLTSADGNEQFF. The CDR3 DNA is TGTGCCAGCAGCCTGTTGACTAGCGCGGACGGGAATGAGCAGTTCTTC.

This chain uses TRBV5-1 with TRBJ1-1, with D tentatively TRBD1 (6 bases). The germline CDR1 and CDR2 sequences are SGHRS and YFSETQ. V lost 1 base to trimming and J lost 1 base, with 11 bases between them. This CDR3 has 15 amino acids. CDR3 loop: CASSLSRTANTEAFF. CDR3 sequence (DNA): TGCGCCAGCAGCTTGTCCAGGACAGCGAACACTGAAGCTTTCTTT. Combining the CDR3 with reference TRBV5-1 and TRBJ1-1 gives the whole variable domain KAGVTQTPRYLIKTRGQQVTLSCSPISGHRSVSWYQQTPGQGLQFLFEYFSETQRNKGNFPGRFSGRQFSNSRSEMNVSTLELGDSALYLCASSLSRTANTEAFFGQGTRLTVV.

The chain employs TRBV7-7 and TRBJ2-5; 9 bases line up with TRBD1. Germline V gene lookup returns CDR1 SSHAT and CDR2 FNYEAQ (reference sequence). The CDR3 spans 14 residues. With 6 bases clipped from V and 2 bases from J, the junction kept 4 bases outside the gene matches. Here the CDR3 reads CASSSDRGQETQYF. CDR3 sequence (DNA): TGTGCCAGCAGTTCTGACAGGGGGCAAGAGACCCAGTACTTC.